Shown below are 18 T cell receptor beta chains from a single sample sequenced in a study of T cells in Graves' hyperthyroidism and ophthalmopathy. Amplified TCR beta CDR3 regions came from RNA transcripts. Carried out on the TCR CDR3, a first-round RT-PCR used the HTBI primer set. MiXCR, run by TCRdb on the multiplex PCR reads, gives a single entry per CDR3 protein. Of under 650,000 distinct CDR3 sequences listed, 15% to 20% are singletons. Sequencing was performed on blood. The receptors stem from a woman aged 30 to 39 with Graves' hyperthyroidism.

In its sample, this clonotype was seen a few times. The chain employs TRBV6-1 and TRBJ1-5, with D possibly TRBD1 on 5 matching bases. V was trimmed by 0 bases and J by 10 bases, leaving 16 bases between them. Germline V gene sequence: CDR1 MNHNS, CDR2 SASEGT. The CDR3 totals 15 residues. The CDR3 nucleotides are TGTGCCAGCAGTGAAGCGGGCAGGGAAGGGTCACCCCAGCATTTT. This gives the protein CASSEAGREGSPQHF.

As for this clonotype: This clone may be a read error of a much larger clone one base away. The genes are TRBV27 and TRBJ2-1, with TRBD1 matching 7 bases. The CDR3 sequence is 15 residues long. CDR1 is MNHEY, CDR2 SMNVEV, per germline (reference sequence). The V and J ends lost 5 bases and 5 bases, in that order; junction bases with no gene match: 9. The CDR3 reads CASSPPDRVNNEQFF. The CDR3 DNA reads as TGTGCCAGCAGTCCCCCCGACAGGGTTAACAATGAGCAGTTCTTC.

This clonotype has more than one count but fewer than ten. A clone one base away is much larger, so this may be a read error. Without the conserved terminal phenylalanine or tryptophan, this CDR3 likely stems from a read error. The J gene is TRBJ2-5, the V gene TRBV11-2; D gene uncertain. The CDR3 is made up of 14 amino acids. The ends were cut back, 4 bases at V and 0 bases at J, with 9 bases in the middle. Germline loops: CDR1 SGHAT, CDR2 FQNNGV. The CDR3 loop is CASSYRSYQETQYL. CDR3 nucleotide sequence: TGTGCCAGCAGCTACCGATCGTACCAAGAGACCCAGTACCTC.

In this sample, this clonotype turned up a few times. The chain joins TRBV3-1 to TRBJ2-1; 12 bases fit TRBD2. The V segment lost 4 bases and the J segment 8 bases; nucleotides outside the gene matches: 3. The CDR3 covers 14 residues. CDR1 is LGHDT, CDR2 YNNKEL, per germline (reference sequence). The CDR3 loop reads CASSPTSGRYEQFF. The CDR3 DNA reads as TGTGCCAGCAGCCCCACTAGCGGGAGGTATGAGCAGTTCTTC.

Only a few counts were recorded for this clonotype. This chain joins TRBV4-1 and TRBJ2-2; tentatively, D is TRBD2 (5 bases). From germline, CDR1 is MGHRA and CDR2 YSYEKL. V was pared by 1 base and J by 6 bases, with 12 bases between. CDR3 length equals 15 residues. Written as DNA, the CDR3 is TGCGCCAGCAGCCAAGTTGATAGCGCCGCCGGGGAGCTGTTTTTT. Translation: CASSQVDSAAGELFF.

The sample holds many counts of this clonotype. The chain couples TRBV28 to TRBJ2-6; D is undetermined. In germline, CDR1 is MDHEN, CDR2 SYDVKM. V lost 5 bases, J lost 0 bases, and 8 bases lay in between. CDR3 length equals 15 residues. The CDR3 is CASSLQSSGANVLTF. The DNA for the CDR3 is TGTGCCAGCAGTCTACAGAGCTCTGGGGCCAACGTCCTGACTTTC.

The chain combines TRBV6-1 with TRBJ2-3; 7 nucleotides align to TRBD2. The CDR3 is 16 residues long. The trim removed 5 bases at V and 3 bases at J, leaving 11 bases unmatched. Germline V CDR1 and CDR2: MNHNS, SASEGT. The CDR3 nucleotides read TGTGCCAGCAGTCGGGGGAGGGCCCTCGGGACAGATACGCAGTATTTT. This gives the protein CASSRGRALGTDTQYF.

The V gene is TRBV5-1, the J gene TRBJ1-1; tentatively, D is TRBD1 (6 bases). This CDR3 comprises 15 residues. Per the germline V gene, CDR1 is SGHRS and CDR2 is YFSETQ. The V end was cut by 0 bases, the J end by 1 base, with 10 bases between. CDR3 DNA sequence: TGCGCCAGCAGCTTGGCAGGGGCCAGGAACACTGAAGCTTTCTTT. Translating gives CASSLAGARNTEAFF.

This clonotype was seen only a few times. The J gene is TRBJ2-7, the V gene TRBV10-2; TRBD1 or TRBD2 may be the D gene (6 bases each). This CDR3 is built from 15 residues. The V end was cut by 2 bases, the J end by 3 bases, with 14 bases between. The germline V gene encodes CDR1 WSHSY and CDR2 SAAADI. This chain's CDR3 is CASSERGARSYEQYF. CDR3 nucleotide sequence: TGCGCCAGCAGTGAGAGGGGGGCTCGAAGCTACGAGCAGTACTTC.

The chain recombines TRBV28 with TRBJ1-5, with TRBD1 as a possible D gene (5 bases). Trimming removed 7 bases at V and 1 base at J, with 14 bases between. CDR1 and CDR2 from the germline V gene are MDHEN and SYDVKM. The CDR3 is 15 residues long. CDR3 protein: CASTLSGGSNQPQHF. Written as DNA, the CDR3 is TGTGCCAGCACCCTGTCTGGGGGAAGCAATCAGCCCCAGCATTTT.

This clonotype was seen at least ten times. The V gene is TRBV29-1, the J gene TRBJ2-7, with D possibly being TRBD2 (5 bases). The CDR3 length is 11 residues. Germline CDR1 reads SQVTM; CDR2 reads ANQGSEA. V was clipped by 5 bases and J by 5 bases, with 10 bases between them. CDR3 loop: CSVFEGDEQYF. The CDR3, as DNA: TGCAGCGTTTTTGAGGGTGACGAGCAGTACTTC.

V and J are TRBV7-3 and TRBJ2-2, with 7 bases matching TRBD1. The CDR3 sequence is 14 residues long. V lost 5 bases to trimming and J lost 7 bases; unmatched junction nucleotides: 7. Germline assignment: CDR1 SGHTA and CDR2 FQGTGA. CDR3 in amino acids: CASSKPGQIGELFF. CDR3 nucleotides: TGTGCCAGCAGCAAACCGGGACAGATCGGGGAGCTGTTTTTT.

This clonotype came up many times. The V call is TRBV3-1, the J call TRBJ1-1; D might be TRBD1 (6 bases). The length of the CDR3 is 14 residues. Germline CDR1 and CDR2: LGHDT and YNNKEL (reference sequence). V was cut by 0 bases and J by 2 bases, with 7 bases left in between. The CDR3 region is CASSQEDSNTEAFF. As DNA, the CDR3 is TGTGCCAGCAGCCAAGAGGACAGCAACACTGAAGCTTTCTTT.

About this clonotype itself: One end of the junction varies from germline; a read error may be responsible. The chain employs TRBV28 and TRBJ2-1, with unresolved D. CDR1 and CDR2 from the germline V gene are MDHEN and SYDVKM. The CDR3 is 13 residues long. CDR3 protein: CASSQAHSDEQFF. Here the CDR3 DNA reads TGCGCCAGCAGCCAAGCCCACAGCGATGAGCAGTTCTTC.

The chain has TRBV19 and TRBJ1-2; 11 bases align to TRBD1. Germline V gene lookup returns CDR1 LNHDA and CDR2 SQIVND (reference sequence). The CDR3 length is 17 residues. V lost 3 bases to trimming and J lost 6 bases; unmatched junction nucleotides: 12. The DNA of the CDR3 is TGTGCCAGTAGTATGGAGCGTCTACCGGGACAGGGGGATGGCTACACCTTC. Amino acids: CASSMERLPGQGDGYTF.

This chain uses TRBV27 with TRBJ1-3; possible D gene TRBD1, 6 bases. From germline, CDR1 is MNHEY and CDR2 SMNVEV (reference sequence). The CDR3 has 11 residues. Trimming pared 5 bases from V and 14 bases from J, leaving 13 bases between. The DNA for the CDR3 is TGTGCCAGCAGTCTAGGGGGGCCTCTATATTTT. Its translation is CASSLGGPLYF.

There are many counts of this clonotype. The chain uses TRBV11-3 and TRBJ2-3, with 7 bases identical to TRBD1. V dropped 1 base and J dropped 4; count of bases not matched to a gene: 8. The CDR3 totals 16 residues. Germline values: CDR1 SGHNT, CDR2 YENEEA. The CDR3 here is CASSLGDDRAADTQYF. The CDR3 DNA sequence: TGTGCCAGCAGCTTAGGGGACGACAGGGCTGCAGATACGCAGTATTTT.

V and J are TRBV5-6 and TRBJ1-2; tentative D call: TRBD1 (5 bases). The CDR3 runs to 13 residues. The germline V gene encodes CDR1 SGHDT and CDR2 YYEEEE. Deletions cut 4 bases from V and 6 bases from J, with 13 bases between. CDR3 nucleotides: TGTGCCAGCAGCCACGGGGGACCGGATGGCTACACCTTC. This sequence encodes CASSHGGPDGYTF.